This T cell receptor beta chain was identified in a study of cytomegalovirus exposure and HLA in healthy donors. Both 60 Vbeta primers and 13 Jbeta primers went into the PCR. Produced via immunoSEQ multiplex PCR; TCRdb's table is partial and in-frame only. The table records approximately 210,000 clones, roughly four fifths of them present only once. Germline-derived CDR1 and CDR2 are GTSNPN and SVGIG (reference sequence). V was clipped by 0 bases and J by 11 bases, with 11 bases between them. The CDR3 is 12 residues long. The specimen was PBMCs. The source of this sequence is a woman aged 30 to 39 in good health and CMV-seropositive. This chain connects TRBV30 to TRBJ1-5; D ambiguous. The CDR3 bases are TGTGCCTGGAGTGTAGAACAAGCGGCCCAGCATTTT. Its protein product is CAWSVEQAAQHF.